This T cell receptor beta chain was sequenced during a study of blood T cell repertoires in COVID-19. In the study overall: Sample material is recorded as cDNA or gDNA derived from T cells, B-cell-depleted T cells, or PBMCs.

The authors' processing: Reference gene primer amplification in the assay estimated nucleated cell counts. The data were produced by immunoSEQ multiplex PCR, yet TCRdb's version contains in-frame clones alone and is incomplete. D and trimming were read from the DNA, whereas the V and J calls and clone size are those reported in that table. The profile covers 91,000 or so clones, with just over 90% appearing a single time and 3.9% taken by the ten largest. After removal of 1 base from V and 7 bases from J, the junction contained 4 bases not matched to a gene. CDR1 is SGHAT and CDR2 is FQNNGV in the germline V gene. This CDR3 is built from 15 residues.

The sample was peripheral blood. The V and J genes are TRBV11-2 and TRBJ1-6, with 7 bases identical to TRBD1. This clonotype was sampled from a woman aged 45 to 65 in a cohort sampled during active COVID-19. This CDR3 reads CASSLAGTANSPLHF. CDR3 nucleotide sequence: TGTGCCAGCAGCTTAGCAGGGACAGCAAATTCACCCCTCCACTTT.